The present entry profiles one TCR beta chain with its context. In its sample, this clone was seen once. Its antigen has not been determined. Base qualities are not provided; no much larger clone lies one nucleotide away. The cohort was made up of several hundred healthy bone marrow donors. All cohort members were sampled while nominally healthy, although unrecorded immune exposures were likely present. The donor tested CMV seropositive, placing the donor among the roughly 270 seropositive members of the cohort. Every donor gave a peripheral blood sample, and the peripheral blood mononuclear cells from that sample were used for TCR beta sequencing. Genomic DNA extraction from the blood cell samples was performed with the Qiagen DNeasy Blood Extraction Kit. The data derive from a study of cytomegalovirus exposure and HLA in healthy donors (dated by TCRdb to 2016 to 2017). A note on the overall study: In an earlier analysis of under 750 of the donors, about 270 Gb of sequence data and some 100 million unique TCR beta sequences from approximately 180 million T cells were reported. Around 300 gigabases of sequencing data and tens of millions of unique TCR sequences were included in an early release covering 500 to 750 HLA-typed donors. Of the roughly 390 genotyped donors, about 80% fell in the genetic ancestry cluster associated with self-reported Caucasian donors. The study aimed to test whether cataloging public T cell receptors could reveal signatures of past pathogen exposure. The T cell repertoires of 666 subjects were profiled by immunosequencing and related to cytomegalovirus serostatus. In addition to the first cohort of hundreds of subjects, a separate validation cohort of approximately 130 different subjects was used. The study combined high-throughput TCR immunosequencing, statistical association of individual TCRs with disease status, and machine learning to predict cytomegalovirus infection status. To study patterns of TCR occurrence, a later analysis re-analyzed previously published TCR beta repertoires from just over 650 donors and added high-resolution HLA genotyping. In the later analysis, no new phenotypic data were used to find candidate immune exposures; instead, reliance was placed on TCR beta sequences and their occurrence across donors. In an earlier analysis of 587 of the donors, high-throughput TCR beta sequencing was used to judge whether each TCR beta V gene segment behaved as functional or pseudogenic. Donor age, sex, ethnicity and CMV serostatus were collected together with the repertoire data. Genome-wide SNP genotypes for about three fifths of the 666 donors were used in a later genetic analysis, which treated that subset as a discovery cohort. All discovery cohort repertoires had been generated on a single sequencing platform. HLA typing included class I and class II loci at four-digit resolution. The number of donors typed differed by locus, with roughly 629-640 for A, B, C, DRB1 and DQB1, more than 500 for DQA1, 606 for DPA1, and around 460 for DPB1. Roughly 5 DR-DQ haplotypes were handled as single units for association and clustering, since linkage in the cohort was strong. Among several hundred genotyped donors of the cohort, an average of about 240,000 unique TCR beta nucleotide sequences was sequenced per donor, of which about 18% were non-productive.

Taken from cysteine to phenylalanine, the CDR3 has 13 residues. Just the 39-base CDR3 DNA is kept, in frame starting at base 1. The germline V gene specifies SGHVS as CDR1 and FNYEAQ as CDR2. V is pared back by 0 bases and J by 8 bases, with 9 bases lying between the germline termini. Overall results and qualifications from the work: The 87-base-pair reads could not distinguish some IMGT-functional V segments, including TRBV6-2 and TRBV6-3, so those segments were excluded. A further reported finding was that TCR beta sequences accurately predicted the HLA-A and HLA-B alleles for most subjects in the first cohort. The earlier analysis of around 600 of the donors excluded 15 to 20 rarely observed V segments, including chromosome 9 orphons, because counts were too low. Strong co-occurrence of HLA alleles, especially DR and DQ, made assigning TCR associations to individual alleles difficult. According to a later analysis, parvovirus B19, influenza, CMV and Epstein-Barr virus appeared linked to several top co-occurrence clusters. In a later analysis, 16,951 TCR beta sequences were associated with specific HLA alleles at a false discovery rate of 0.05. The classifier was reported to diagnose cytomegalovirus status with high specificity and sensitivity in both the original and validation cohorts. Because HLA typing was missing for some donors at each locus, association tests included only the typed subset. Only TCR beta chains were sequenced in this cohort, and the absence of alpha or paired-chain data limited detectable features. A later analysis found that TCR association rates varied across HLA loci, with DRB1 alleles showing the most associated TCRs and HLA-C alleles the fewest. An association between a missense DCLRE1C variant and V-gene and J-gene trimming of TCR beta chains was found in a later genetic analysis and replicated in an independent cohort. A cluster of highly shared sequence variants was judged likely to represent a technical artifact of the sequencing pipeline. Most CMV-associated TCR beta chains appeared to be HLA-restricted in a later analysis, and the HLA associations seemed to be driven largely by CMV exposure. For the cohort, immune exposure information was limited to CMV serostatus. Across donors, most TCR sequences were observed very rarely, whereas some public TCRs were present in many individuals. A later analysis found that HLA-associated TCR beta chains were more clonally expanded and had lower generation probabilities than equally common non-associated chains. In a later genetic analysis, fewer N-insertions in productive TCRs were reported among donors in an Asian-associated ancestry cluster than the roughly 700-donor mean. The authors suggested that the approach could potentially be generalized to other disease states and immunological phenotypes. The study listed 164 TCR beta chains as associated with cytomegalovirus. In an earlier analysis of approximately 590 of the donors, most TCR beta V segments were observed in productive rearrangements about 87% or about 30% of the time, broadly matching IMGT annotations. Correlated functional status among segregating V segments might reflect linkage disequilibrium, but an unknown experimental factor could not be ruled out. Roughly uniform sequencing depth across donors was assumed in presence/absence analyses, although this assumption may not hold. Three of the identified cytomegalovirus-associated TCR beta chains were confirmed in vitro to be specific for cytomegalovirus antigens.

Receptor libraries were prepared by the immunoSEQ multiplex PCR assay. The multiplex PCR relied on a mix of 60 forward primers for TCR Vbeta segments and 13 reverse primers for TCR Jbeta segments. The CDR3 region of rearranged TCR beta genes was amplified from genomic DNA by a multiplex PCR assay. The amplified TCR beta libraries were sequenced on the Illumina HiSeq System as 87-base-pair reads. In the original analysis: A later analysis tallied 70 million to 100 million unique TCR beta chains across the 660 or so repertoires, and approximately 12 million of those chains were shared by two or more donors. To remove PCR and sequencing errors, raw reads were error-corrected and collapsed into unique sequences using a nearest-neighbor algorithm that merged closely related sequences. V, D and J gene segments were assigned by aligning CDR3 sequences to IMGT reference sequences. For a sequence to be retained, a match of at least six nucleotides was required to both a V gene segment and a J gene segment. Rearrangements were classified as productive when the CDR3 lacked stop codons and remained in frame with V and J, and all other rearrangements were classified as non-productive. CDR3 was defined by IMGT convention, running from the second conserved V-encoded cysteine to the conserved J-encoded phenylalanine. Sequences without an unambiguous match to a single V gene segment were excluded from the earlier analysis of about 630 of the donors. In an earlier analysis of 587 of the donors, V segments were called functional above 56.7% productive rearrangements and were called segregating when the between-donor standard deviation exceeded 5%. A statistical classification framework was built for diagnosing cytomegalovirus status from the catalog of TCR beta chain sequences. In a later analysis, TCR nucleotide sequences were compared against IMGT/GENE-DB human TR gene sequences so that V and J genes could be assigned. The TCRdist pipeline was used in a later analysis to assign CDR3 sequences and most-parsimonious VDJ recombination scenarios. In a later analysis, every TCR beta chain was defined by the combination of its CDR3 amino acid sequence and its V-gene family, and reads without a unique V-gene family were dropped. As a way to deal with suspected cross-contamination and a sequencing artifact, a later analysis dropped hundreds of nucleotide sequences that were highly shared and had low generation probability. A later analysis calculated a clonal expansion index for each public chain from normalized within-repertoire ranks of inferred template counts. A later analysis computed generation probabilities with a VDJ recombination model fitted to out-of-frame rearrangements, and checked the results against IGoR. In a later analysis, TCR-TCR, TCR-HLA and TCR-CMV co-occurrence was scored with hypergeometric tests, and a repertoire-size bias correction was applied to TCR pairs. To estimate false discovery rates, a later analysis permuted the HLA or CMV assignments 20 times. A later analysis grouped co-occurring TCRs with DBSCAN, adding TCRdist sequence similarity when clustering within HLA-allele-positive subsets. For co-occurrence clustering, repertoires with fewer than 30,000 or more than 120,000 public chains were excluded, along with four or five repertoires with anomalous nucleotide sharing. Drawn from immuneACCESS, this table holds only the in-frame rearrangements with V and J called that TCRdb kept. Clones are partly lost; checked studies trace under half to an unresolved V gene and leave the rest unexplained. That table gives V, J and clone size, and the DNA gave D and trimming. This sample comprises over 100,000 clones, around 78% of them detected only once. The top ten clonotypes cover 2.5% to 3.5% of the sample.

The rearrangement combines TRBV7-6 with TRBJ2-3, with the D gene call left open. This TCR was sampled from a woman in her 30s in good health and CMV-seropositive. Sequenced input: PBMCs. The bases are TGTGCCAGCAGCTTAGCGAAGGCGGCTACGCAGTATTTT. It translates to CASSLAKAATQYF.